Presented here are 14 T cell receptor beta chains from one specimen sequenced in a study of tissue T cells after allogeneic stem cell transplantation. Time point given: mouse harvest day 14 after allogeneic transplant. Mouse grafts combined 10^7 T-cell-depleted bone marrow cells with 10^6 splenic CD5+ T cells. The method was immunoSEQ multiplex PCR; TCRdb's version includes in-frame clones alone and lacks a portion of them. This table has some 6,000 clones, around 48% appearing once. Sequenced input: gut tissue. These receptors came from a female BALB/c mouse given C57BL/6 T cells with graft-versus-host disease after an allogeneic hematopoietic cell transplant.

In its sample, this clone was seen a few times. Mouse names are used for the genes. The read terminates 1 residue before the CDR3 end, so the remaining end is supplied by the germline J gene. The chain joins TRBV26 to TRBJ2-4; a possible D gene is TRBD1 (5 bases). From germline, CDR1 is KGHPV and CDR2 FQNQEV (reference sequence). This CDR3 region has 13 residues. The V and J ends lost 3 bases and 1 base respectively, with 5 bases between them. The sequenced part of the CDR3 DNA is TGTGCCAGCAGTCTACAGGGTCAAAACACCTTGTAC. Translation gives CASSLQGQNTLY. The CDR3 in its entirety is CASSLQGQNTLYF.

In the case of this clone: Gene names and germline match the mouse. The CDR3 region is CASSRTGNTEVFF. The sequenced CDR3 bases are TGTGCCAGCAGCAGGACAGGGAACACAGAAGTCTTC. This chain connects TRBV3 to TRBJ1-1; 7 positions match TRBD1. The read comes to an end 1 residue before the CDR3 does, leaving the germline J gene to fill in the end. J was trimmed by 1 base and V by 5 bases; bases with no gene match: 1. This CDR3 contains 13 residues. The germline V gene encodes CDR1 SNHLY and CDR2 FYNGKV (reference sequence).

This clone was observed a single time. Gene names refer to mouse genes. The sequenced part of the CDR3 DNA is TGTGCCAGCAGCCAAGATAACAATGCAAACTCCGACTACACC. Its protein is CASSQDNNANSDYT. The full-length CDR3 reads as CASSQDNNANSDYTF. V and J are TRBV2 and TRBJ1-2; D not certain. The DNA ends 1 residue before the CDR3 does, and the rest of the CDR3 is filled in from the germline J gene. This CDR3 has 15 residues. The germline gives CDR1 LGHNA, CDR2 YSYQKL. Trimming left V 0 bases short and J 0 bases short, with 8 bases between.

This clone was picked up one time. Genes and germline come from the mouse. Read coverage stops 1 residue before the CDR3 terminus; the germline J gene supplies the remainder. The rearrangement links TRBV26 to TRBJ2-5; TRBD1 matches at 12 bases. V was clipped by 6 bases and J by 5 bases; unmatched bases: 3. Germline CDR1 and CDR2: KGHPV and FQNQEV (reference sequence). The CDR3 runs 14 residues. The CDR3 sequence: CASSRDRGRDTQYF. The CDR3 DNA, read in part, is TGTGCCAGCAGCCGGGACAGGGGGCGAGACACCCAGTAC. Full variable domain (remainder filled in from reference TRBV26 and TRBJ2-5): NSKVIQTPRYLVKGQGQKAKMRCIPEKGHPVVFWYQQNKNNEFKFLINFQNQEVLQQIDMTEKRFSAECPSNSPCSLEIQSSEAGDSALYLCASSRDRGRDTQYFGPGTRLLVL.

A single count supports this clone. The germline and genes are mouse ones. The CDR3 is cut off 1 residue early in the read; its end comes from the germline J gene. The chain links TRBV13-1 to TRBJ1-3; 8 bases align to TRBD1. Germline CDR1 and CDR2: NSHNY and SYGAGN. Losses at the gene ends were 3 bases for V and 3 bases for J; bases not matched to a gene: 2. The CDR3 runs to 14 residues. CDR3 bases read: TGTGCCAGCAGTGCAGGGGGCTATGGAAATACGCTCTAT. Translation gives CASSAGGYGNTLY. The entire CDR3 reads CASSAGGYGNTLYF.

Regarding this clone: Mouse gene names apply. The CDR3: CASARGNQDTQYF. CDR3 DNA, as far as it was read: TGTGCCAGCGCCCGGGGTAACCAAGACACCCAGTAC. The chain uses TRBV5 and TRBJ2-5; D is uncertain. The DNA ends 1 residue before the CDR3 does, and the rest of the CDR3 is filled in from the germline J gene. The CDR3 covers 13 residues. The germline gives CDR1 LGHNA, CDR2 YNLKQL (reference sequence). Trimming removed 8 bases from V and 0 bases from J, with 9 bases in between.

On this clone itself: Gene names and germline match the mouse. The sequenced part of the CDR3 DNA is TGCTCCAGCAGTCAGGCAGCAGAAACGCTGTAT. Its translation is CSSSQAAETLY. The complete CDR3 reads CSSSQAAETLYF. The chain recombines TRBV23 with TRBJ2-3. The read gets to within 1 residue of the CDR3 end, and the germline J gene fills in the rest. This CDR3 comprises 12 residues. Germline CDR1 is KGHTA and CDR2 is FQNQQP.

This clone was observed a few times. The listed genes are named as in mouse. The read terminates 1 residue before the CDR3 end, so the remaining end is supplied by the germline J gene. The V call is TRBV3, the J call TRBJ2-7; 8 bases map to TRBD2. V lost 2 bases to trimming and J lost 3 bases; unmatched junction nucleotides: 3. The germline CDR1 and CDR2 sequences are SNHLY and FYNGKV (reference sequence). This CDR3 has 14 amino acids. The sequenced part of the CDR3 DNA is TGTGCCAGCAGCTTACGGGACTGGAGCTATGAACAGTAC. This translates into CASSLRDWSYEQY. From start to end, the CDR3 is CASSLRDWSYEQYF.

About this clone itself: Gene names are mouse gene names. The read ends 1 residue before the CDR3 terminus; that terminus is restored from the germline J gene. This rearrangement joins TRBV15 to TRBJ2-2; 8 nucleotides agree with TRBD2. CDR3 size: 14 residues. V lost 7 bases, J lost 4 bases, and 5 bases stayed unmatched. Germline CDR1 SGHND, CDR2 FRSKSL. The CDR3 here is CASMAGGFTGQLYF. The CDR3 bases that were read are TGTGCCAGCATGGCTGGGGGGTTCACCGGGCAGCTCTAC.

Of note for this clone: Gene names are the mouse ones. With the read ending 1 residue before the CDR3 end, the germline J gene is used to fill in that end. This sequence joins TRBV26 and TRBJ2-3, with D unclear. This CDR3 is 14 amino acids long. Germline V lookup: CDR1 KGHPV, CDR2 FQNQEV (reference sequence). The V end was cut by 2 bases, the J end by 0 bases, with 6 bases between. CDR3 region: CASSLMQSAETLYF. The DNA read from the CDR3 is TGTGCCAGCAGTCTGATGCAGAGTGCAGAAACGCTGTAT.

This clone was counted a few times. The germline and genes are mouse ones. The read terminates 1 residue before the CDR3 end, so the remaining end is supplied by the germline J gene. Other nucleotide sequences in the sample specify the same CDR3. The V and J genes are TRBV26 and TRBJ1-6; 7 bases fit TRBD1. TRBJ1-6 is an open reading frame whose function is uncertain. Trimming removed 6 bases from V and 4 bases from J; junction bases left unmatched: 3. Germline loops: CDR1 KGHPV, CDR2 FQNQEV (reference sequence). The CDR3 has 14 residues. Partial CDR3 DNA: TGTGCCAGCAGCCCGGGACAGTATAATTCGCCCCTCTAC. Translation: CASSPGQYNSPLY. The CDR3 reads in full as CASSPGQYNSPLYF.

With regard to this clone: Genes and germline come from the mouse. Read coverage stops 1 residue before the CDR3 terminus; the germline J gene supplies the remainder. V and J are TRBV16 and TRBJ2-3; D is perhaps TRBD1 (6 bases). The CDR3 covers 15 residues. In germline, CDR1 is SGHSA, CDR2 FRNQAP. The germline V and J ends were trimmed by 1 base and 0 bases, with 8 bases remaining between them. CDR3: CASSLGDISAETLYF. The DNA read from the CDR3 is TGTGCAAGCAGCTTAGGGGACATTAGTGCAGAAACGCTGTAT.

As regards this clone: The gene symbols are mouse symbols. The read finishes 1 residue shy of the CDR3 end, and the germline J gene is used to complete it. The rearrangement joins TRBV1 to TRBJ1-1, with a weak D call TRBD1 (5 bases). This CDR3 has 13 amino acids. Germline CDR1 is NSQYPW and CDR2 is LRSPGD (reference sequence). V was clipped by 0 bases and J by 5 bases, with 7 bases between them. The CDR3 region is CTCSAETDTEVFF. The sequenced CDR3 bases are TGCACCTGCAGTGCAGAGACAGATACAGAAGTCTTC.

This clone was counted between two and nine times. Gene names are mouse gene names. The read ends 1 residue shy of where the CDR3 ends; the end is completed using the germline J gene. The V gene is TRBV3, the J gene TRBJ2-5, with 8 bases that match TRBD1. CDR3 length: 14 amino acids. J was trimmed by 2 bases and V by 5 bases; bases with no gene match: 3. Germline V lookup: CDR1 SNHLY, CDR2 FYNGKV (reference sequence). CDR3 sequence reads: CASSPGGLQDTQYF. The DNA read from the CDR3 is TGTGCCAGCAGCCCAGGGGGCCTCCAAGACACCCAGTAC.